This is a list of T cell receptor beta chains from one sample in a study of Ad26.COV2.S vaccination and SARS-CoV-2 variants. TCRdb keeps only in-frame clones here, not all; method: immunoSEQ multiplex PCR. The sample has about 330,000 clones, almost 90% seen once. The sample was peripheral blood, taken in a trial of Ad26.COV2.S vaccine versus placebo. The receptors here all came from a person between 18 and 65 years old who received the Ad26.COV2.S COVID-19 vaccine or a placebo. Each CDR3 is given with its conserved first and last residue. A D gene is named only where the DNA matches it firmly. Clone size is stated in some rows and not others, as once, few, many or a class when expanded.

clone_size	v_call	j_call	d_call	cdr3_nt	cdr3_aa
NA	TRBV4-3	TRBJ1-2	TRBD1	TGCGCCAGCAGCCAAGATGGAGGTCGGGACAGCTACTATGGCTACACCTTC	CASSQDGGRDSYYGYTF
NA	TRBV12-3/TRBV12-4	TRBJ2-1	TRBD2	TGTGCCACCGGGACTAGCGCGGTGATGCAGTTCTTC	CATGTSAVMQFF
NA	TRBV6-2/TRBV6-3	TRBJ1-1	NA	TGTGCCAGCAGTTTTGGCTCCATGAACACTGAAGCTTTCTTT	CASSFGSMNTEAFF
NA	TRBV7-9	TRBJ1-1	NA	TGTGCCAGCAGCTTAGGACGAAGCCTTACGGCGCCGACTGAAGCTTTCTTT	CASSLGRSLTAPTEAFF
NA	TRBV7-3	TRBJ1-1	TRBD1	TGTGCCAGCAGCTTAACTTGGGACAGTGAAGCTTTCTTT	CASSLTWDSEAFF
few	TRBV19	TRBJ1-1	NA	TGTGCCAGTAGTATTGTTCACTTAGCAGGAGCTTTCTTT	CASSIVHLAGAFF
once	TRBV9	TRBJ1-6	NA	TGTGCCAGCAGCGTACCCCGTTCGGGGGAGGGGGGAAATTCACCCCTCCACTTT	CASSVPRSGEGGNSPLHF
NA	TRBV5-8	TRBJ2-5	NA	TGTGCCAGCAGCGGGCTTGGTGGCAGACGGGAGACCCAGTACTTC	CASSGLGGRRETQYF
NA	TRBV7-2	TRBJ2-1	TRBD2	TGTGCCAGCAGCCTCGCGTGGACTAGCGGTTACAATGAGCAGTTCTTC	CASSLAWTSGYNEQFF
NA	TRBV5-6	TRBJ2-1	TRBD1	TGTGCCAGCAGCGATTGGACAGGATGGGATGAGCAGTTCTTC	CASSDWTGWDEQFF
NA	TRBV7-6	TRBJ1-5	TRBD1	TGTGCCAGCAGCTTAGGGCCCCTCAGGGGGAATCAGCCCCAGCATTTT	CASSLGPLRGNQPQHF
NA	TRBV10-1	TRBJ1-1	NA	TGCGCCAGCAGTGAGTCTAGACCTGGGGCAGGGGTAACTGAAGCTTTCTTT	CASSESRPGAGVTEAFF
NA	TRBV19	TRBJ1-2	NA	TGTGCCAGTAGTATAGGTACAGGTCTCTATGGCTACACCTTC	CASSIGTGLYGYTF
NA	TRBV7-9	TRBJ1-4	TRBD1	TGTGCCAGCAGGTTTGGGACAGAGAATGAAAAACTGTTTTTT	CASRFGTENEKLFF
NA	TRBV9	TRBJ1-6	NA	TGTGCCAGCAGCCTGACGTTTAGCTCCTATAATTCACCCCTCCACTTT	CASSLTFSSYNSPLHF
NA	TRBV19	TRBJ2-7	TRBD2	TGTGCCAGTAGTCAGGGAGGGGTAGCCTACGAGCAGTACTTC	CASSQGGVAYEQYF
NA	TRBV2	TRBJ2-7	TRBD2	TGTGCCAGCAGTGAAGAGTGGGGGGGCGAGCAGTACTTC	CASSEEWGGEQYF
NA	TRBV7-9	TRBJ1-1	NA	TGTGCCAGCAGCTTAATGGCTAACACTGAAGCTTTCTTT	CASSLMANTEAFF
NA	TRBV4-3	TRBJ1-2	NA	TGCGCCAGCAGCCAAGATACATGGAGGGAGTATGGCTACACCTTC	CASSQDTWREYGYTF
NA	TRBV24-1	TRBJ2-3	NA	TGTGCCACCAGTGGGGTCGGGGGCACAGATACGCAGTATTTT	CATSGVGGTDTQYF
NA	TRBV11-3	TRBJ2-2	TRBD1	TGTGCCAGCAGCCTACGGGACAGGGGGATCACCGGGGAGCTGTTTTTT	CASSLRDRGITGELFF
NA	TRBV11-2	TRBJ2-7	NA	TGTGCCAGCAGCTTAGTCTACGAGCAGTACTTC	CASSLVYEQYF
few	TRBV4-2	TRBJ1-2	NA	TGTGCCAGCAGCCACCGTGAGGGTGGCTACACCTTC	CASSHREGGYTF
NA	TRBV7-2	TRBJ2-5	NA	TGTGCCAGCAGCTTAGCTGGGAGACAAGAGACCCAGTACTTC	CASSLAGRQETQYF
NA	TRBV10-1	TRBJ2-1	TRBD1	TGCGCCAGCAGTGAGTCAGGACAGGGGGTTTTAAGTGAGCAGTTCTTC	CASSESGQGVLSEQFF
NA	TRBV7-2	TRBJ2-3	NA	TGTGCCAGCAGCTTAGAGCGGGTTAGCACAGATACGCAGTATTTT	CASSLERVSTDTQYF
NA	TRBV5-1	TRBJ2-1	NA	TGCGCCAGCAGGAAAGGGGGAGGTGAGCAGTTCTTC	CASRKGGGEQFF
NA	TRBV11-3	TRBJ2-1	TRBD2	TGTGCCAGCAGAACTAGCGGAGATAATGAGCAGTTCTTC	CASRTSGDNEQFF
NA	TRBV6-5	TRBJ1-3	NA	TGTGCCAGCAGTCCAGGGAACTCTGGAAACACCATATATTTT	CASSPGNSGNTIYF
NA	TRBV7-8	TRBJ2-3	NA	TGTGCCAGCAGCTCGTTAATGGCCCCCGCTTTGGATACGCAGTATTTT	CASSSLMAPALDTQYF
NA	TRBV10-3	TRBJ2-1	NA	TGTGCCATCAGTGCGTGGGTCACCTCTAGTGATGAGCAGTTCTTC	CAISAWVTSSDEQFF
once	TRBV30	TRBJ1-1	NA	TGTGCCTGGGATCGGGTCGACACTGAAGCTTTCTTT	CAWDRVDTEAFF
once	TRBV11-3	TRBJ2-3	NA	TGTGCCAGCAGCTTGGACAGCACAGATACGCAGTATTTT	CASSLDSTDTQYF
NA	TRBV3-1/TRBV3-2	TRBJ2-3	NA	TGTGCCAGCAGCCAAGATTATAGAGGAGATACGCAGTATTTT	CASSQDYRGDTQYF
NA	TRBV13	TRBJ2-7	NA	TGTGCCAGCAGCCTAAGACAGGTCCCCTACGAGCAGTACTTC	CASSLRQVPYEQYF
NA	TRBV12-3/TRBV12-4	TRBJ2-5	NA	TGTGCCAGCAGTTTTGGACAGAAAGAGACCCAGTACTTC	CASSFGQKETQYF